This record concerns one TCR beta chain sequence. The antigen remains unidentified. The libraries of TRB cDNA were prepared using 5' RACE with UMI labels. TCRdb derives one entry per CDR3 protein from the 5' RACE reads, leaving out DNA. This listing includes more than 70,000 distinct CDR3 sequences. This sample was included in a study of CXCR3-negative and CXCR3-positive naive CD8 T cells. Overall study results and limits: Greater hydrophobicity was found in TRB CDR3s of CXCR3-positive naive cells than of CXCR3-negative naive cells.

Germline CDR1 SGHVS, CDR2 FQNEAQ. The CDR3 length is 14 residues. The chain is built from TRBV7-8 and TRBJ2-3. Sequencing was done on a sample of naive CXCR3+ CD8+ T cells from blood. Subset given: CD45RO-CCR7+CD27+CD95- naive CD8+ T cells expressing CXCR3 (TNR3+). The receptor was derived from a human donor in good health. Some clones in this sample may be carry-over from other donors' samples. The CDR3 sequence: CASRDRASTDTQYF.